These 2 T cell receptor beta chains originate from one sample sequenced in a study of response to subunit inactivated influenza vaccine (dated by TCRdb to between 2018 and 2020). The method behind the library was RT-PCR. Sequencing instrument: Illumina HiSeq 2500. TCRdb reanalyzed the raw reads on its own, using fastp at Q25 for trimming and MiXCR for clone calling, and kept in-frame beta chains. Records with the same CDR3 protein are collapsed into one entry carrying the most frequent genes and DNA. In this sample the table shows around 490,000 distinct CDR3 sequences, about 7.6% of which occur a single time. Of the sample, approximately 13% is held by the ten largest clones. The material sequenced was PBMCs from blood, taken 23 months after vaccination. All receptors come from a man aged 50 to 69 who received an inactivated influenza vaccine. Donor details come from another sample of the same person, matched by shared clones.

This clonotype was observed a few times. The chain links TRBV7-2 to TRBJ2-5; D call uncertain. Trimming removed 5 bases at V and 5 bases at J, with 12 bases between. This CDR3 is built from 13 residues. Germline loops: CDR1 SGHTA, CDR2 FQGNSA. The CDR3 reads CASSLSSDETQYF. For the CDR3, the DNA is TGTGCCAGCAGCCTCTCTTCTGACGAGACCCAGTACTTC.

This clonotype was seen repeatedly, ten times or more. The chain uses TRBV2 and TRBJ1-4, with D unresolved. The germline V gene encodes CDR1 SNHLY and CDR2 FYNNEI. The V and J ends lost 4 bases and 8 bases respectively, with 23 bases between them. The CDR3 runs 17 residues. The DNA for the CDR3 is TGTGCCAGCAGTGCCACCGGGATCCTCAAACTAGAAGAAAAACTGTTTTTT. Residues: CASSATGILKLEEKLFF.